This record covers a single T cell receptor (beta chain). As yet, its antigen is unknown. PCR was performed a second time for about 7 to 12 cycles using a sample-barcoded 5' primer and a J-beta primer mix. TCRdb re-derived calls from the 5' RACE reads in MiXCR, one entry per CDR3 protein. The repertoire holds about 1.4 million distinct CDR3 sequences, with approximately 59% as singletons. The individuals who served as donors were healthy Caucasians living in Russia, aged about 6 to 100. This entry belongs to a study of blood T cells in healthy people across ages. Findings and limits, study-wide: Naive CD4+ cells and diversity were both higher in long-lived donors than in aged donors.

This clonotype originated in a man aged 18-30 years in good health. Sample: blood.

The CDR3 DNA follows: TGTGCCAGCAGCATCCAGGGTCGTTTTAGCTACGAGCAGTACTTC. Amino acids: CASSIQGRFSYEQYF. This chain links TRBV7-2 with TRBJ2-7; D possibly corresponds to TRBD1 (5 bases). Trimming took 5 bases from V and 3 from J, leaving 17 bases between them. The CDR3 runs 15 residues. The germline V gene has CDR1 SGHTA and CDR2 FQGNSA.